This T cell receptor (beta chain) originates from a study of blood T cell repertoires in COVID-19. Study background: PBMCs, B-cell-depleted T cells, or T cells provided the cDNA or gDNA that made up the material.

Germline CDR1 is SGHTS and CDR2 is YDEGEE. After removal of 5 bases from V and 1 base from J, the junction contained 6 bases not matched to a gene. This CDR3 is 15 amino acids long. Libraries were prepared by immunoSEQ multiplex PCR; TCRdb keeps only in-frame clonotypes and omits some of them. The sample shows almost 85,000 clones, around 89% of them seen only once. Sequencing was done on a sample of PBMCs or T cells enriched from blood (not recorded which). The receptor was isolated from a woman in her forties or fifties with acute COVID-19. The chain links TRBV5-8 to TRBJ1-5, with 7 bases lining up with TRBD1. CDR3 sequence (DNA): TGTGCCAGCAGTCAGGGCAGGGGGAGCAATCAGCCCCAGCATTTT. Translated, it gives CASSQGRGSNQPQHF. Variable domain in full (rest from reference TRBV5-8 and TRBJ1-5): EAGVTQSPTHLIKTRGQQATLRCSPISGHTSVYWYQQALGLGLQFLLWYDEGEERNRGNFPPRFSGRQFPNYSSELNVNALELEDSALYLCASSQGRGSNQPQHFGDGTRLSIL.